Following are 30 T cell receptor beta chains from one sample sequenced in a study of spatial heterogeneity in lung cancer. TCRdb recomputed calls from the 5' RACE reads with MiXCR, one row per CDR3 protein. The data show 25,000 or so distinct CDR3 sequences, more than 10% seen once. Time point meaning: sample taken at primary tumor resection. The sequenced material consisted of unsorted whole RNA from tumor, nontumor lung or frozen PBMC. Specimen: PBMCs, collected at surgery. The receptors shown here come from a female donor with early-stage non-small cell lung cancer.

The gene calls are TRBV7-3 and TRBJ2-3; unclear D gene. V was shortened by 1 base and J by 6 bases, with 8 bases between the two germline ends. In germline, CDR1 is SGHTA, CDR2 FQGTGA. The CDR3 loop spans 13 amino acids. As DNA, the CDR3 is TGTGCCAGCAGCTTAATAATGTTTGATACGCAGTATTTT. It encodes CASSLIMFDTQYF.

At least ten counts were recorded for this clonotype. This chain connects TRBV12-3 or TRBV12-4 to TRBJ1-1; the match to TRBD1 covers 7 bases. The V segment lost 7 bases and the J segment 5 bases; nucleotides outside the gene matches: 10. CDR3 size: 14 residues. The CDR3 DNA reads TGTGCCAGCAACATCGCGACAGGGCAGACTGAAGCTTTCTTT. It yields the protein CASNIATGQTEAFF.

This clonotype appeared a few times. The rearrangement joins TRBV5-1 to TRBJ1-1, with D possibly being TRBD1 (5 bases). The CDR3 length is 15 residues. Trimming cost V 1 base and J 5 bases, with 15 bases left between them. CDR1 SGHRS and CDR2 YFSETQ come from the germline V gene. CDR3 in amino acids: CASSLWGGKGTEAFF. As DNA, the CDR3 is TGCGCCAGCAGCTTGTGGGGCGGGAAAGGGACTGAAGCTTTCTTT.

This clonotype was seen at least ten times. The chain joins TRBV25-1 to TRBJ2-3; D gene ambiguous. Germline CDR1 and CDR2: MGHDK and SYGVNS. The CDR3 spans 14 residues. Trimming stripped 2 bases from V and 4 bases from J, with 10 bases between. The CDR3 reads CASSEELRADTQYF. CDR3 bases: TGTGCCAGCAGTGAAGAATTACGGGCAGATACGCAGTATTTT.

There are a few counts of this clonotype. This chain joins TRBV6-2 or TRBV6-3 and TRBJ2-1; 13 bases align to TRBD2. Germline V gene lookup returns CDR1 MNHEY and CDR2 SVGEGT. After removal of 7 bases from V and 6 bases from J, the junction contained 12 bases not matched to a gene. This CDR3 is 17 amino acids long. The CDR3 DNA follows: TGTGCCAGCAACCCTACTAGCGGGGGGGGAGGTAGCAATGAGCAGTTCTTC. Residues: CASNPTSGGGGSNEQFF.

The chain joins TRBV3-1 to TRBJ2-1; maybe TRBD2 (5 bases). CDR1 is LGHDT, CDR2 YNNKEL, per germline (reference sequence). V lost 1 base and J lost 0, with 10 bases in between. The CDR3 has 16 residues. This chain's CDR3 is CASSQGGDYSYNEQFF. CDR3 sequence (DNA): TGTGCCAGCAGCCAAGGGGGAGACTACTCCTACAATGAGCAGTTCTTC.

This clonotype appeared many times. The chain recombines TRBV7-2 with TRBJ2-5; 8 bases agree with TRBD1. The ends lost 5 bases at V and 7 bases at J; junction bases unmatched: 6. Germline CDR1 is SGHTA and CDR2 is FQGNSA. This CDR3 comprises 13 residues. Here the CDR3 DNA reads TGTGCCAGCAGCCCGGGACAGGAGTTGACCCAGTACTTC. Translation gives CASSPGQELTQYF.

This chain links TRBV7-7 with TRBJ2-3; possibly TRBD2 for D (5 bases). Trimming left V 1 base short and J 5 bases short, with 13 bases between. Germline assignment: CDR1 SSHAT and CDR2 FNYEAQ (reference sequence). This CDR3 spans 15 amino acids. CDR3 nucleotide sequence: TGTGCCAGCAGCTTAGGATACGACCGGGGAGATACGCAGTATTTT. Amino acids: CASSLGYDRGDTQYF. Drawing the rest from reference TRBV7-7 and TRBJ2-3, the complete variable domain is GAGVSQSPRYKVTKRGQDVTLRCDPISSHATLYWYQQALGQGPEFLTYFNYEAQPDKSGLPSDRFSAERPEGSISTLTIQRTEQRDSAMYRCASSLGYDRGDTQYFGPGTRLTVL.

Many counts were recorded for this clonotype. V and J are TRBV4-3 and TRBJ2-4, with D tentatively TRBD1 (5 bases). The CDR3 covers 17 residues. Trimming removed 0 bases from V and 0 bases from J, with 12 bases in between. The germline V gene encodes CDR1 LGHNA and CDR2 YSLEER. CDR3 nucleotide sequence: TGCGCCAGCAGCCAAGATCCAGGGTTGACAGCCAAAAACATTCAGTACTTC. This codes for CASSQDPGLTAKNIQYF.

The chain combines TRBV11-2 with TRBJ2-1; 11 bases map to TRBD2. CDR1 and CDR2 from the germline V gene are SGHAT and FQNNGV. V was clipped by 5 bases and J by 3 bases; unmatched bases: 3. There are 15 residues in the CDR3. In DNA, the CDR3 is TGTGCCAGCAGCCGGGGACTAGCGGACTACAATGAGCAGTTCTTC. Translation: CASSRGLADYNEQFF. Full variable domain (missing parts from reference TRBV11-2 and TRBJ2-1): EAGVAQSPRYKIIEKRQSVAFWCNPISGHATLYWYQQILGQGPKLLIQFQNNGVVDDSQLPKDRFSAERLKGVDSTLKIQPAKLEDSAVYLCASSRGLADYNEQFFGPGTRLTVL.

The chain has TRBV5-1 and TRBJ1-2; D unclear. There are 15 residues in the CDR3. Germline CDR1 is SGHRS and CDR2 is YFSETQ. V lost 1 base and J lost 4, with 14 bases in between. CDR3 nucleotide sequence: TGCGCCAGCAGCTTGATGACGGCGAGAGGCTATGGCTACACCTTC. Protein: CASSLMTARGYGYTF.

The table lists this clonotype with many counts. The J gene is TRBJ1-1, the V gene TRBV20-1, with no clear D. This CDR3 has 14 amino acids. V shed 0 bases and J shed 0 bases, with 8 bases lying between them. CDR1 is DFQATT, CDR2 SNEGSKA, per germline (reference sequence). For the CDR3, the DNA is TGCAGTGCTAGAGAAGTGTGGATGAACACTGAAGCTTTCTTT. Protein: CSAREVWMNTEAFF.

This clonotype is medium-sized in the sample. As DNA, the CDR3 is TGTGCCAGCAGCAAGCCCGGGACAGGGTTCTCCGGGGAGCTGTTTTTT. It encodes CASSKPGTGFSGELFF. This chain uses TRBV21-1 with TRBJ2-2; the table's D call, TRBD1, was not checked against the DNA. TRBV21-1 is reported as a pseudogene. The CDR3 totals 16 residues.

The table lists this clonotype with many counts. The V call is TRBV10-3, the J call TRBJ2-1, with 10 bases fitting TRBD2. CDR3 size: 14 residues. The V and J ends lost 10 bases and 2 bases, in that order; junction bases with no gene match: 5. Germline V CDR1 and CDR2: ENHRY, SYGVKD. The CDR3 nucleotides are TGTGCCAGCGAGAGCGGGGGGGCCTACAATGAGCAGTTCTTC. Protein: CASESGGAYNEQFF.

This clonotype was counted between two and nine times. This rearrangement joins TRBV6-2 or TRBV6-3 to TRBJ2-7; D is possibly TRBD1 or TRBD2 (6 bases each). CDR1 MNHEY and CDR2 SVGEGT come from the germline V gene. V was shortened by 6 bases and J by 6 bases, with 21 bases between the two germline ends. The CDR3 has 15 amino acids. This CDR3 reads CASRPGGSGAPEQYV. CDR3 nucleotides: TGTGCCAGCAGACCCGGGGGCTCCGGCGCACCCGAGCAGTACGTC.

The CDR3 DNA reads TGTGCCAGCTCTCCCCAAGGAGATACGCAGTATTTT. Translated: CASSPQGDTQYF. The chain uses TRBV18 and TRBJ2-3; the D is unclear. The CDR3 runs 12 residues. The germline CDR1 and CDR2 sequences are KGHSH and LQKENI. V was shortened by 6 bases and J by 5 bases, with 9 bases between the two germline ends.

This clonotype was picked up many times. The rearrangement joins TRBV18 to TRBJ1-4, with D unresolved. Trimming cost V 0 bases and J 8 bases, with 13 bases left between them. From germline, CDR1 is KGHSH and CDR2 LQKENI. The CDR3 has 15 amino acids. The CDR3 nucleotides are TGTGCCAGCTCACCACCGGGGTCCGGAGGAGAAAAACTGTTTTTT. Encoded protein: CASSPPGSGGEKLFF.

The J gene is TRBJ1-6, the V gene TRBV6-5; tentative D call: TRBD1 (5 bases). The germline V gene encodes CDR1 MNHEY and CDR2 SVGAGI. V lost 6 bases to trimming and J lost 8 bases, with 8 bases between them. CDR3 size: 12 residues. The CDR3 nucleotides are TGTGCCAGCAGAATGGGGGATTCACCCCTCCACTTT. Translating gives CASRMGDSPLHF.

This clonotype showed up just a few times. The chain couples TRBV19 to TRBJ2-5; D possibly corresponds to TRBD1 (5 bases). Germline CDR1 reads LNHDA; CDR2 reads SQIVND (reference sequence). Deletions cut 0 bases from V and 1 base from J, with 18 bases between. The CDR3 extends over 18 amino acids. DNA for the CDR3: TGTGCCAGTAGTATAGATCGAGAAACAGGAAAAATCCAAGAGACCCAGTACTTC. The encoded protein is CASSIDRETGKIQETQYF.

This clonotype was seen only a few times. The rearrangement uses TRBV10-3 and TRBJ2-7, with TRBD1 identical over 9 bases. Trimming removed 6 bases from V and 6 bases from J; junction bases left unmatched: 9. Germline V gene lookup returns CDR1 ENHRY and CDR2 SYGVKD. The CDR3 has 14 residues. The chain's CDR3 is CAISVGQGRSEQYF. The CDR3, as DNA: TGTGCCATCAGCGTGGGACAGGGTAGATCCGAGCAGTACTTC.

This clonotype was seen repeatedly, ten times or more. The chain carries TRBV20-1 and TRBJ1-1, with unresolved D. This CDR3 comprises 13 residues. In germline, CDR1 is DFQATT, CDR2 SNEGSKA (reference sequence). V dropped 0 bases and J dropped 4 bases, with 9 bases sitting between them. The CDR3 DNA sequence: TGCAGTGCTAGAGATCCATCCGCCACTGAAGCTTTCTTT. As protein: CSARDPSATEAFF.

This clonotype was picked up one time. The CDR3 ends on some other residue instead of the conserved phenylalanine or tryptophan, so this is likely a read error. The V and J genes are TRBV28 and TRBJ2-5, with D possibly matching TRBD2 (6 bases). V lost 4 bases and J lost 7, with 16 bases in between. The CDR3 consists of 14 residues. Germline CDR1 MDHEN, CDR2 SYDVKM. CDR3 loop: CASSWVAGTGTQYC. CDR3 in DNA: TGTGCCAGCAGTTGGGTGGCGGGGACGGGGACCCAGTACTGC.

This clonotype has ten or more counts. This sequence joins TRBV19 and TRBJ2-7; D call uncertain. There are 13 residues in the CDR3. Germline V gene sequence: CDR1 LNHDA, CDR2 SQIVND (reference sequence). The germline V and J ends were trimmed by 1 base and 4 bases, with 8 bases remaining between them. Written as DNA, the CDR3 is TGTGCCAGTAGTATAGGCGGAAGATACGAGCAGTACTTC. This sequence encodes CASSIGGRYEQYF.

This clonotype was detected many times. The rearrangement uses TRBV6-5 and TRBJ2-2; D is unresolved. The CDR3 sequence is 16 residues long. Trimming cost V 5 bases and J 0 bases, with 13 bases left between them. From germline, CDR1 is MNHEY and CDR2 SVGAGI. The CDR3 nucleotides are TGTGCCAGCAGTCCCCTTGGCCTCGCGAACACCGGGGAGCTGTTTTTT. Translation gives CASSPLGLANTGELFF.

This clonotype was seen repeatedly, ten times or more. This rearrangement joins TRBV29-1 to TRBJ2-1; 7 bases align to TRBD2. V lost 7 bases to trimming and J lost 3 bases; unmatched junction nucleotides: 9. There are 14 residues in the CDR3. CDR1 SQVTM and CDR2 ANQGSEA come from the germline V gene. DNA for the CDR3: TGCAGCGCTGTGTGGGGGGGACTCTACAATGAGCAGTTCTTC. This codes for CSAVWGGLYNEQFF.

This clonotype has a count of ten or more. The chain links TRBV7-9 to TRBJ2-3; TRBD1 might be the D (6 bases). Looked up from germline, CDR1 is SEHNR and CDR2 is FQNEAQ (reference sequence). The CDR3 has 14 amino acids. V was cut by 5 bases and J by 4 bases, with 13 bases left in between. CDR3 coding DNA: TGTGCCAGCAGCGCCGCTGGGGGCGCAGATACGCAGTATTTT. This encodes CASSAAGGADTQYF.

This clonotype was recorded a few times. The rearrangement joins TRBV5-4 to TRBJ2-2; 9 bases match TRBD1. V trimming: 1 base; J trimming: 2 bases; junction bases outside the gene matches: 6. This CDR3 is built from 17 residues. Per germline, CDR1 SGHNT and CDR2 YYREEE (reference sequence). The CDR3 nucleotides are TGTGCCAGCAGCTTGCCCACAGGGGGCGCTAACACCGGGGAGCTGTTTTTT. It translates to CASSLPTGGANTGELFF.

This clonotype was counted ten times or more. The V gene is TRBV7-3, the J gene TRBJ2-3; TRBD2 aligns across 15 bases. Per the germline V gene, CDR1 is SGHTA and CDR2 is FQGTGA. J gave up 6 bases and V 4 bases, and 5 bases lay outside the gene matches. The CDR3 sequence is 16 residues long. This chain's CDR3 is CASSYGLAGGGDTQYF. CDR3 sequence (DNA): TGTGCCAGCAGCTACGGACTAGCGGGAGGGGGTGATACGCAGTATTTT.

This clonotype was counted ten times or more. The chain recombines TRBV6-2 or TRBV6-3 with TRBJ1-5, with TRBD1 identical over 8 bases. V lost 5 bases and J lost 5; bases outside the gene matches: 8. This CDR3 is 15 amino acids long. From germline, CDR1 is MNHEY and CDR2 SVGEGT. CDR3 residues: CASSPRGQGHQPQHF. CDR3 coding DNA: TGTGCCAGCAGTCCCCGCGGACAGGGACATCAGCCCCAGCATTTT.

This clonotype has at least ten counts. This chain joins TRBV20-1 and TRBJ1-1; a weak D match, TRBD1 (5 bases). V lost 3 bases and J 7 bases, leaving 9 bases between the germline ends. CDR1 is DFQATT and CDR2 is SNEGSKA in the germline V gene (reference sequence). The CDR3 extends over 11 amino acids. As DNA, the CDR3 is TGCAGTGCTAGTAGGGGAATTGAAGCTTTCTTT. This codes for CSASRGIEAFF.